The following is a T cell receptor (beta chain) sequence with its context. The data belong to a study of shared clonotypes between healthy human individuals. Across the study: There were three CD4 naive, three CD4 memory, two CD8 naive and one CD8 memory plates per donor.

Sequencing used immunoSEQ multiplex PCR; TCRdb keeps in-frame clones, though not all of them. Found here are about 600,000 clones, approximately 97% of them singletons; the top ten hold less than 0.065%. CDR1 is SGHAT, CDR2 FQNNGV, per germline. The CDR3 has 13 amino acids. Trimming removed 4 bases from V and 9 bases from J; junction bases left unmatched: 4. The receptor was isolated from a woman aged 25-40 years in good health. The chain has TRBV11-2 and TRBJ2-1, with 9 positions matching TRBD1. Sequencing was done on a sample of naive CD4+ T cells sorted from blood. Subset defined: CD45RA+ positively selected. CDR3 DNA sequence: TGTGCCAGCAGCTACTTGACAGGGGGTGAGCAGTTCTTC. Its translation is CASSYLTGGEQFF.